The clone carrying this TCR beta chain was detected only a few times. Antigen unknown. One end of the junction is discordant with germline, which a read error may explain. MiXCR, run by TCRdb on the RT-PCR reads, gives a single entry per CDR3 protein. There are around 540,000 distinct CDR3 sequences in the sample; approximately 12% occur only once, and about a tenth lies in the top ten. This sample is part of a study of response to subunit inactivated influenza vaccine. Study outcomes and limitations: The authors suggested that few new T cells are recruited per seasonal influenza vaccination.

This sequence originates from a man in his forties or fifties who received an inactivated influenza vaccine. Here the sequenced sample was PBMCs from blood, taken on the day of vaccination.

The CDR3 sequence is CASSPGTGSYGQYF. As DNA, the CDR3 is TGTGCCAGCAGTCCGGGGACAGGGTCCTACGGGCAGTACTTC. The chain is built from TRBV28 and TRBJ2-7; TRBD1 agrees at 9 bases. The germline V gene has CDR1 MDHEN and CDR2 SYDVKM. The CDR3 has 14 amino acids. The complete variable domain, with remaining parts taken from reference TRBV28 and TRBJ2-7, reads DVKVTQSSRYLVKRTGEKVFLECVQDMDHENMFWYRQDPGLGLRLIYFSYDVKMKEKGDIPEGYSVSREKKERFSLILESASTNQTSMYLCASSPGTGSYGQYFGPGTRLTVT.